This paragraph covers one T cell receptor (beta chain) sequence. This sample was taken from a study of blood T cells in healthy people across ages. Extracted total RNA amounted to at least 5.5 micrograms for each sample. Together with a sample-barcoded 5' primer, a J-beta primer mix was included in a second PCR lasting roughly 6 to 12 cycles. Every cDNA molecule bore a tag from a template-switch adaptor containing 12 random nucleotides. One entry per CDR3 protein results from TCRdb running MiXCR on the 5' RACE reads. This sample has over 1,500,000 distinct CDR3 sequences, with about 50% found just once. The CDR3 totals 15 residues. CDR1 and CDR2 (germline): LGHDT, YNNKEL (reference sequence). V lost 3 bases, J lost 4 bases, and 14 bases lay in between.

The sample was blood. The chain is built from TRBV3-1 and TRBJ2-3, with D uncertain. This receptor was identified in a woman aged 40-49 years in good health. The CDR3 is CASSHYRSVADTQYF. CDR3 bases: TGTGCCAGCAGCCATTATCGGTCTGTCGCAGATACGCAGTATTTT.